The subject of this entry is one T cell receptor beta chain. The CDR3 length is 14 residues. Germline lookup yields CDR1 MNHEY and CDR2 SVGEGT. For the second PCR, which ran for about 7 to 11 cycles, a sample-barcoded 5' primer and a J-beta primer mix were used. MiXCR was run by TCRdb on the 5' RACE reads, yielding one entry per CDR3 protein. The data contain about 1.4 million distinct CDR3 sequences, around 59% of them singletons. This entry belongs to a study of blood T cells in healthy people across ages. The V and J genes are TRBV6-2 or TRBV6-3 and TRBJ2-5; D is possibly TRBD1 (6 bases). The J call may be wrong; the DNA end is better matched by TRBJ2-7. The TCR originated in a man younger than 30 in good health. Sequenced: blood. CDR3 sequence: CAATTGTRIYEQYF. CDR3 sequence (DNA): TGTGCCGCCACAACCGGGACAAGAATTTACGAGCAGTACTTC.